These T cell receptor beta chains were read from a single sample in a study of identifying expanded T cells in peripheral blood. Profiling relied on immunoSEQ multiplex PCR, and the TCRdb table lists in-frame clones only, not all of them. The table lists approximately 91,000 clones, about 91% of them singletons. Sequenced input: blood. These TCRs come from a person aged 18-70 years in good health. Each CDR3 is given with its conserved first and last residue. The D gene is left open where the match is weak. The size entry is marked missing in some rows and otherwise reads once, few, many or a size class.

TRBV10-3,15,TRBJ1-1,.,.,TGTGCCATCAGTGATTCAGGGCTCATGAACACTGAAGCTTTCTTT,CAISDSGLMNTEAFF
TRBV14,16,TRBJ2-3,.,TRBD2,TGTGCCAGCAGCCCCCAACTAGCGGGGGCGAGGGATACGCAGTATTTT,CASSPQLAGARDTQYF
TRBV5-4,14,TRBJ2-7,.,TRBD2,TGTGCCAGCAGGGACGGGGGGGCTCTCGACGAGCAGTACTTC,CASRDGGALDEQYF
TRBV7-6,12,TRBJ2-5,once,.,TGTGCCAGCAGCTACGCAGGGCAGACCCAGTACTTC,CASSYAGQTQYF
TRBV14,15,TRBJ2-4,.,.,TGTGCCAGCAGCCAAGTCGCGGGACAGCAAAACATTCAGTACTTC,CASSQVAGQQNIQYF
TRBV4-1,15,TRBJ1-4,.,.,TGCGCCAGCACCCCATTAGGGGGAACTAATGAAAAACTGTTTTTT,CASTPLGGTNEKLFF
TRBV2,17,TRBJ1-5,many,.,TGTGCCAGCAGTTGGGCAGGCGAGGGGTCTAGCAATCAGCCCCAGCATTTT,CASSWAGEGSSNQPQHF
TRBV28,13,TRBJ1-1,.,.,TGTGCCAGCAGTTCCACTTTGAACACTGAAGCTTTCTTT,CASSSTLNTEAFF
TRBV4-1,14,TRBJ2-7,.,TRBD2,TGCGCCAGCAGCCAAGCGGGGGGGGTGAACGAGCAGTACTTC,CASSQAGGVNEQYF
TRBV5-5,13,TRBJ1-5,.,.,TGTGCCAGCAGTTCGGACAGATATCAGCCCCAGCATTTT,CASSSDRYQPQHF
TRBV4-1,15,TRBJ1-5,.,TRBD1,TGCGCCAGCAGCCAATTCAGGGGGGTGAATCAGCCCCAGCATTTT,CASSQFRGVNQPQHF